This entry describes one TCR beta chain. The sample comes from a study of early T cells in non-severe SARS-CoV-2 infection. TCRdb re-called the 5' RACE reads through MiXCR, storing one row per CDR3 protein. The sample includes 100,000 to 130,000 distinct CDR3 sequences, 9% to 13% of them seen just once. Trimming took 4 bases from V and 6 from J; bases not matched to a gene: 8. Per germline, CDR1 KGHSH and CDR2 LQKENI. CDR3 length: 17 residues. This TCR was recovered from an adult who was a healthcare worker with PCR-confirmed SARS-CoV-2 infection or an uninfected control (not recorded which). The chain joins TRBV18 to TRBJ2-1; 14 bases align to TRBD2. Source material: whole blood. CDR3 region: CASSRTGTSGSGNEQFF. The DNA for the CDR3 is TGTGCCAGCTCACGCACCGGGACTAGCGGGAGCGGCAATGAGCAGTTCTTC.